This T cell receptor beta chain came from a study of cytomegalovirus exposure and HLA in healthy donors. It was with 60 Vbeta and 13 Jbeta primers that the PCR ran. In the original processing: Later analysis identified 88 million or so unique TCR beta chains, roughly 11 million shared. Assay used: immunoSEQ multiplex PCR; TCRdb lists only in-frame clones, some missing. V, J and clone size are taken as reported in that table, and D and trimming were inferred from the DNA itself. Of approximately 210,000 clones listed, about four fifths are singletons. Turning to this clone: The antigen remains undetermined.

V was shortened by 9 bases and J by 5 bases, with 23 bases between the two germline ends. The CDR3 consists of 15 residues. Germline values: CDR1 SGHKS, CDR2 YYEKEE (reference sequence). Broader study findings: A later analysis found TCR association rates differed by HLA locus, highest for DRB1 and lowest for HLA-C. Previous analysis showed most TCR beta V segments were productive about 90% or about 30% of the time.

The source is a woman aged 50 to 65 in good health and CMV-seropositive. This sequence joins TRBV5-5 and TRBJ1-1, with a weak D call TRBD1 (5 bases). The sequenced sample consisted of PBMCs. CDR3 loop: CATEGGALNPTEAFF. The CDR3 DNA follows: TGTGCCACCGAGGGCGGGGCGCTAAACCCGACTGAAGCTTTCTTT.